The TCR beta chain under discussion was sequenced for a study of T cells in Graves' hyperthyroidism and ophthalmopathy. Using RNA transcripts as the source, TCR beta CDR3 regions were amplified. An initial round of RT-PCR targeting the TCR CDR3 relied on the HTBI primer set. TCRdb itself ran the multiplex PCR reads through MiXCR, one entry per CDR3 protein. The data contain about 640,000 distinct CDR3 sequences, roughly 14% of them seen just once; the ten biggest clones take up around 13%. In its sample, this clonotype was seen many times. Its cognate antigen is unknown. The germline CDR1 and CDR2 sequences are SGHTA and FQGNSA. Trimming at V came to 2 bases and at J to 8 bases, leaving 9 bases not matched to a gene. This CDR3 is built from 15 residues. Broader study findings: Within blood appeared most thyroid clonotypes that had expanded above 0.001.

The receptor was isolated from a woman in her fifties or sixties with Graves' ophthalmopathy. V and J are TRBV7-2 and TRBJ2-1, with 7 bases matching TRBD2. The sequencing sample was made of blood. The CDR3 sequence is CASSLRGRALYEQFF. CDR3 nucleotide sequence: TGTGCCAGCAGCTTAAGAGGGAGGGCCTTATATGAGCAGTTCTTC.